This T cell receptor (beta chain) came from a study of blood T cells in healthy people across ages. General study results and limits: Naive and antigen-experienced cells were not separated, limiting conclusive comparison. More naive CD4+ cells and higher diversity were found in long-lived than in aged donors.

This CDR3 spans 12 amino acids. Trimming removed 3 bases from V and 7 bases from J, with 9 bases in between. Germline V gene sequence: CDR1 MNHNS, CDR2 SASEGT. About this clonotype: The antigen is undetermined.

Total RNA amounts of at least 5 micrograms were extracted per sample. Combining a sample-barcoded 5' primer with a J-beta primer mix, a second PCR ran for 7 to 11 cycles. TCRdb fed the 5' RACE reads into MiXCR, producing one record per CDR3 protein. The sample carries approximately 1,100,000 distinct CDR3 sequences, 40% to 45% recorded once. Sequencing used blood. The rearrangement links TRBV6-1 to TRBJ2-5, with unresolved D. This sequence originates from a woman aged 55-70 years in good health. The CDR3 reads CASSEELGTQYF. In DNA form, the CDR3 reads TGTGCCAGCAGTGAGGAGCTTGGGACCCAGTACTTC.